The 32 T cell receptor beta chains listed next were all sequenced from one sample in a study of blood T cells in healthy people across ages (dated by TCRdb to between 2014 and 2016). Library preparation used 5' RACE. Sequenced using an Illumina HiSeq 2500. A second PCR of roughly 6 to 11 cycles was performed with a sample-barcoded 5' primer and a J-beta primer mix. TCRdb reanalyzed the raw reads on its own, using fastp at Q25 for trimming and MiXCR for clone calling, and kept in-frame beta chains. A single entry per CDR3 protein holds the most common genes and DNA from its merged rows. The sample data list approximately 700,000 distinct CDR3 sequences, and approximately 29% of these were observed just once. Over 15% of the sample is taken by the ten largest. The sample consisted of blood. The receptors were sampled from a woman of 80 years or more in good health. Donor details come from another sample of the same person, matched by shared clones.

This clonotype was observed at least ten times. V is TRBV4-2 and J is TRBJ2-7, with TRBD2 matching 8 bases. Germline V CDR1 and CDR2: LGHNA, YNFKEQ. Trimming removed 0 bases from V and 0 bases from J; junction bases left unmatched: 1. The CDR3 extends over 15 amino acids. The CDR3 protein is CASSQDLAGSYEQYF. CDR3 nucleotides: TGTGCCAGCAGCCAAGATCTAGCGGGCTCCTACGAGCAGTACTTC.

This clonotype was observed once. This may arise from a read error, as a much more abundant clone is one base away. The CDR3 region is CTSSSLGGGRSYNEQFF. CDR3 sequence (DNA): TGTACCAGCAGTTCCCTGGGGGGGGGCCGCTCCTACAATGAGCAGTTCTTC. J is TRBJ2-1 and V is TRBV6-6; D perhaps matches TRBD2 (7 bases). The length of the CDR3 is 17 residues. Germline-derived CDR1 and CDR2 are MNHNY and SVGAGI (reference sequence).

CDR3 bases: TGTGCCAGCAGCCCCCCCAGGTCTGGGAATGAAAAACTGTTTTTT. The encoded protein is CASSPPRSGNEKLFF. The chain uses TRBV7-9 and TRBJ1-4; no firm D call. Germline CDR1 reads SEHNR; CDR2 reads FQNEAQ (reference sequence). The CDR3 contains 15 residues. V shed 5 bases and J shed 5 bases, with 15 bases lying between them.

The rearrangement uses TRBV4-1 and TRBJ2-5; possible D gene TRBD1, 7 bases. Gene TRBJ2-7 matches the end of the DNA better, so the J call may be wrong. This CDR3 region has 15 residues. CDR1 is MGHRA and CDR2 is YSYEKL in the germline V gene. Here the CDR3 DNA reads TGCGCCAGCAGCCAAGCGACAGGGAGGCCCTACGAGCAGTACTTC. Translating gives CASSQATGRPYEQYF.

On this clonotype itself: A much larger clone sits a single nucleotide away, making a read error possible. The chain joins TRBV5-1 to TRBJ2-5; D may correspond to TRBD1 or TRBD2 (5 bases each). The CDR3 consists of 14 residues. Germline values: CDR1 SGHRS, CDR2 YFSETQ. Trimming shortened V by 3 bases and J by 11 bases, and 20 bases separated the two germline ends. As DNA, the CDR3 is TGCGCCAGCAGCTGGGGGTCCCAGCCCAATGAGCAGTACTTC. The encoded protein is CASSWGSQPNEQYF. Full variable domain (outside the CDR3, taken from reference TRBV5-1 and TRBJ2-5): KAGVTQTPRYLIKTRGQQVTLSCSPISGHRSVSWYQQTPGQGLQFLFEYFSETQRNKGNFPGRFSGRQFSNSRSEMNVSTLELGDSALYLCASSWGSQPNEQYFGPGTRLLVL.

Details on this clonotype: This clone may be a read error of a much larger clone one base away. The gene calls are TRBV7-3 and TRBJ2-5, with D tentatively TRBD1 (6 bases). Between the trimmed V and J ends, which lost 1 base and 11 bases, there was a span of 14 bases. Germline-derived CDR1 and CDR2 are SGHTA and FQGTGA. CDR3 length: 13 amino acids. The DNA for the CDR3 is TGTGCCAGCAGCTTAATCGGAGAGGGGGAGCAGTACTTC. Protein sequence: CASSLIGEGEQYF.

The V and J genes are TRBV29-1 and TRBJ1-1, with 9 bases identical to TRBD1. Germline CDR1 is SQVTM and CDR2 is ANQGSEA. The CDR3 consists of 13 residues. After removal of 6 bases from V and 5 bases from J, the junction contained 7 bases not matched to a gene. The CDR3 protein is CSVGRDRGTEAFF. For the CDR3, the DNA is TGCAGCGTCGGCCGAGACAGGGGGACTGAAGCTTTCTTT.

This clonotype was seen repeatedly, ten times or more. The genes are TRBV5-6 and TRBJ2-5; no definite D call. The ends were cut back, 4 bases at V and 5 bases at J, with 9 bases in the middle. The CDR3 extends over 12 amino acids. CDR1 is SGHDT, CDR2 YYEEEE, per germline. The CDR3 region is CASSLNRETQYF. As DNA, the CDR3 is TGTGCCAGCAGCCTAAACCGGGAGACCCAGTACTTC.

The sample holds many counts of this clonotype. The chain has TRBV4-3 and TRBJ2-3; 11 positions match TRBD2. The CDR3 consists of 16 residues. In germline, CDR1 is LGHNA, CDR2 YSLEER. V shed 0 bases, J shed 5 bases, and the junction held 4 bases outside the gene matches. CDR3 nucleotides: TGCGCCAGCAGCCAAGATTTAGCGGGGGGGCAAGATACGCAGTATTTT. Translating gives CASSQDLAGGQDTQYF.

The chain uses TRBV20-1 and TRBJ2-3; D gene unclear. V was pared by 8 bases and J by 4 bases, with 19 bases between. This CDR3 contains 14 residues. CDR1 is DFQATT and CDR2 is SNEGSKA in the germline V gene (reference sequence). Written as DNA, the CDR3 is TGCAGTCTCCCGGTGGGTTTCATGGCAGATACGCAGTATTTT. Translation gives CSLPVGFMADTQYF.

CDR3 nucleotide sequence: TGCGCCAGCAGCTTTGGAGGCAGGGATGGCTACACCTTC. Translation gives CASSFGGRDGYTF. V gene TRBV5-1 combines with J gene TRBJ1-2; TRBD1 might be the D (5 bases). There are 13 residues in the CDR3. Germline-derived CDR1 and CDR2 are SGHRS and YFSETQ. The V end lost 2 bases, the J end lost 6 bases, and 11 bases lay between the germline ends.

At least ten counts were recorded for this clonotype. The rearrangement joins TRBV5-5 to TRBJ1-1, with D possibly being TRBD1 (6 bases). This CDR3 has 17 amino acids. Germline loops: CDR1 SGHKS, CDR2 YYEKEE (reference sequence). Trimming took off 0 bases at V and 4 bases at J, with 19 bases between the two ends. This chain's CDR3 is CASSLDPGGQYGTEAFF. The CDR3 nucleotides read TGTGCCAGCAGCTTGGATCCCGGGGGGCAATACGGCACTGAAGCTTTCTTT.

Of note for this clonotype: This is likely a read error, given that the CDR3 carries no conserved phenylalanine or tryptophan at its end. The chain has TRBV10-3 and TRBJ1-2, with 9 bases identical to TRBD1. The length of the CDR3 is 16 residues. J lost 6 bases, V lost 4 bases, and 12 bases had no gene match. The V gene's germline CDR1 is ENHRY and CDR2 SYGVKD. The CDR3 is CAISGELRDRADGYTL. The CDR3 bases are TGTGCCATCAGTGGGGAACTCCGGGACAGGGCGGATGGCTACACCCTC.

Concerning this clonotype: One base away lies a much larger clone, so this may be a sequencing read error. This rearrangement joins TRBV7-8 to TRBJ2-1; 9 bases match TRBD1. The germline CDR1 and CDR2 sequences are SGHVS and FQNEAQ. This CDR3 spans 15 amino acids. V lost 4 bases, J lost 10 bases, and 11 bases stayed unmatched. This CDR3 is CASSWLGTGYYEQFF. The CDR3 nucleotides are TGTGCCAGCAGCTGGCTCGGGACAGGGTACTACGAGCAGTTCTTC. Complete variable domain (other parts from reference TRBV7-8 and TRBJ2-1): GAGVSQSPRYKVAKRGQDVALRCDPISGHVSLFWYQQALGQGPEFLTYFQNEAQLDKSGLPSDRFFAERPEGSVSTLKIQRTQQEDSAVYLCASSWLGTGYYEQFFGPGTRLTVL.

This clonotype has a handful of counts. CDR3 amino acids: CASSLGPCTEAFF. The CDR3 nucleotides read TGTGCCAGCAGCTTAGGCCCGTGCACTGAAGCTTTCTTT. This chain links TRBV7-2 with TRBJ1-1; no clear D. Per germline, CDR1 SGHTA and CDR2 FQGNSA. With 1 base removed from V and 4 bases from J, the gap between germline ends came to 7 bases. The CDR3 is made up of 13 amino acids. Complete variable domain (other parts from reference TRBV7-2 and TRBJ1-1): GAGVSQSPSNKVTEKGKDVELRCDPISGHTALYWYRQSLGQGLEFLIYFQGNSAPDKSGLPSDRFSAERTGGSVSTLTIQRTQQEDSAVYLCASSLGPCTEAFFGQGTRLTVV.

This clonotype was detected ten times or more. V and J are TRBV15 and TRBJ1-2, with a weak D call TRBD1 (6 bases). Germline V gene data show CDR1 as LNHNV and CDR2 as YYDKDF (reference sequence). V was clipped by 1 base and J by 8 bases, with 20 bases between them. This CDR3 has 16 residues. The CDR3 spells CATSRAWGGRGNGYTF. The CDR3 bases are TGTGCCACCAGCAGAGCTTGGGGGGGCAGAGGGAACGGCTACACCTTC. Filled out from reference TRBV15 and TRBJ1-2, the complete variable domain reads DAMVIQNPRYQVTQFGKPVTLSCSQTLNHNVMYWYQQKSSQAPKLLFHYYDKDFNNEADTPDNFQSRRPNTSFCFLDIRSPGLGDTAMYLCATSRAWGGRGNGYTFGSGTRLTVV.

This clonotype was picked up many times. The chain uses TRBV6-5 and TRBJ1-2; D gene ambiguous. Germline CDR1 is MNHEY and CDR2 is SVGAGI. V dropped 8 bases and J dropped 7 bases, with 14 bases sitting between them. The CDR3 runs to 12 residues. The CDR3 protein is CASLSGLRGYTF. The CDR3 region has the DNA TGTGCCAGCTTGTCAGGCTTACGTGGCTACACCTTC.

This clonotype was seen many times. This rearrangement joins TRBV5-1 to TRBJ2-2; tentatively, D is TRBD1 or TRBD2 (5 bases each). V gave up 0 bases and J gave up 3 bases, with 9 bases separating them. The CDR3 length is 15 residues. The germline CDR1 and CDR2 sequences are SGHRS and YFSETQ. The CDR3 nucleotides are TGCGCCAGCAGCTTGGACGGGGCTTACACCGGGGAGCTGTTTTTT. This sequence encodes CASSLDGAYTGELFF.

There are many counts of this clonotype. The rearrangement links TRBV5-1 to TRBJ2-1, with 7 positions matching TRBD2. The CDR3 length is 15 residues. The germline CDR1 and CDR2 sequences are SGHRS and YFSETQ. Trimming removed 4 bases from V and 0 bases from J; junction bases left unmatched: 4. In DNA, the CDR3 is TGCGCCAGCAGCCTGGGGGGGGTCTCCTACAATGAGCAGTTCTTC. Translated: CASSLGGVSYNEQFF.

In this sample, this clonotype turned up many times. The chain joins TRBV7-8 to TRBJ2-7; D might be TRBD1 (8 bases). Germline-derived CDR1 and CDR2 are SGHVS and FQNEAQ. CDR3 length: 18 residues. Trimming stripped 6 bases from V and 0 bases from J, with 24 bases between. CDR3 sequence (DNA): TGTGCCAGCAGACCCTCCCCGGGGGGACAGGCCGACTCCTACGAGCAGTACTTC. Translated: CASRPSPGGQADSYEQYF.

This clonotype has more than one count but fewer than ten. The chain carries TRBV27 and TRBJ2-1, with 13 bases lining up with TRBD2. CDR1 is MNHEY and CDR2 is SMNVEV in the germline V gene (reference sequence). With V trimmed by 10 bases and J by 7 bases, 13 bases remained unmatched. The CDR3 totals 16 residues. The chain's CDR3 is CATSFTLAGGRNEQFF. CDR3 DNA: TGTGCCACATCTTTTACACTAGCGGGGGGGCGGAATGAGCAGTTCTTC.

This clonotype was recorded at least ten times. CDR3 region: CASSLARTEAFF. CDR3 bases: TGTGCCAGCAGTCTGGCGCGCACTGAAGCTTTCTTT. This rearrangement joins TRBV6-6 to TRBJ1-1; D uncertain. The germline gives CDR1 MNHNY, CDR2 SVGAGI (reference sequence). V lost 5 bases and J 4 bases, leaving 8 bases between the germline ends. The CDR3 length is 12 residues.

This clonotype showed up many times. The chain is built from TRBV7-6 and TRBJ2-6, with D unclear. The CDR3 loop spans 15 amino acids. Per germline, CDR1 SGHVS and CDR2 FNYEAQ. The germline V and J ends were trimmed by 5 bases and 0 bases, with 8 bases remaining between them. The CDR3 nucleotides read TGTGCCAGCAGCGGAAAAAGCTCTGGGGCCAACGTCCTGACTTTC. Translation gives CASSGKSSGANVLTF.

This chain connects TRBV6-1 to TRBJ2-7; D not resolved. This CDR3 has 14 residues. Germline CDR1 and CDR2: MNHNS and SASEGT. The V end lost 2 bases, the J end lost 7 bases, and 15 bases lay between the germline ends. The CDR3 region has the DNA TGTGCCAGCAGTGAATCGGGCCGACAAGGTGAGCAGTACTTC. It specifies CASSESGRQGEQYF.

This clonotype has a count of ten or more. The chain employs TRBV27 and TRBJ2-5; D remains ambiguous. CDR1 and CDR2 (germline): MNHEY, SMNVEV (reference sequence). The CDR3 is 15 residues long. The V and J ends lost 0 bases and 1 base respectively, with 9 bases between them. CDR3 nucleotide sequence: TGTGCCAGCAGTTTATCATGGGCTATCCAAGAGACCCAGTACTTC. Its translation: CASSLSWAIQETQYF.

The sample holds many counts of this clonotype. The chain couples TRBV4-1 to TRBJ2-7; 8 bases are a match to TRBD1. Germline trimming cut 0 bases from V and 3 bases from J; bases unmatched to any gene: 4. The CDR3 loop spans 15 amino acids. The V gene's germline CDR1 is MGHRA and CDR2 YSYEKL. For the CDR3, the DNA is TGCGCCAGCAGCCAAGACGACAGGGGAAGCTACGAGCAGTACTTC. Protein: CASSQDDRGSYEQYF.

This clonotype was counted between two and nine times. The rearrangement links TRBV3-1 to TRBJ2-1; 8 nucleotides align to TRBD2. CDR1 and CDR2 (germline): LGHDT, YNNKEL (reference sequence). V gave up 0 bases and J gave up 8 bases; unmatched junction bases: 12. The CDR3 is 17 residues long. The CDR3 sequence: CASSQDRSQRERDEQFF. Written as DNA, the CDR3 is TGTGCCAGCAGCCAAGATCGTAGCCAGCGGGAGAGGGATGAGCAGTTCTTC.

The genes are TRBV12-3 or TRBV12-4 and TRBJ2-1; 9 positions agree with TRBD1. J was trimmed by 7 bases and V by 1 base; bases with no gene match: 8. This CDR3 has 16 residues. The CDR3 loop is CASSLGEGTGRNEQFF. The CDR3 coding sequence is TGTGCCAGCAGTTTAGGGGAGGGGACAGGGAGGAATGAGCAGTTCTTC.

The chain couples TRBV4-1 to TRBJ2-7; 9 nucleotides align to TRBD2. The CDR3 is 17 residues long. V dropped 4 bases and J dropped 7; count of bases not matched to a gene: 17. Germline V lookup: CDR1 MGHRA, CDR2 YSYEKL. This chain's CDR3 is CASSLPTGGGGDNEQYF. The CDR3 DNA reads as TGCGCCAGCAGCCTTCCAACTGGTGGCGGGGGGGACAATGAGCAGTACTTC.

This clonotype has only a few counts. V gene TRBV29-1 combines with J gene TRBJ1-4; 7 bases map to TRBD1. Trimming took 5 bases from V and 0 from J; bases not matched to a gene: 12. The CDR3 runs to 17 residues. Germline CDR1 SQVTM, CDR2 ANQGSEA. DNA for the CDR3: TGCAGCGTTTCGACAGGGCCGCCAATAGCAACTAATGAAAAACTGTTTTTT. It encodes CSVSTGPPIATNEKLFF.

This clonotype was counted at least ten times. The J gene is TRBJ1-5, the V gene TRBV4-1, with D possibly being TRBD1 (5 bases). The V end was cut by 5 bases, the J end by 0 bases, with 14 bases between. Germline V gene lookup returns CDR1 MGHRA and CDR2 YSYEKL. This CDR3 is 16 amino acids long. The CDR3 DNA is TGCGCCAGCAGCATCAGACAGCGTAATAGCAATCAGCCCCAGCATTTT. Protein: CASSIRQRNSNQPQHF.

The CDR3 bases are TGTGCCAGCAGTGAAGGAAGCCGGTCAGGGGTGGAAGCTTTCTTT. Amino acid sequence: CASSEGSRSGVEAFF. The genes are TRBV6-1 and TRBJ1-1; possibly TRBD1 for D (6 bases). The CDR3 runs to 15 residues. Per germline, CDR1 MNHNS and CDR2 SASEGT. Trimming left V 1 base short and J 8 bases short, with 17 bases between.